The rows below give T cell receptor beta chains drawn from one sample of a study of CXCR3-negative and CXCR3-positive naive CD8 T cells. For each CDR3 protein, TCRdb gives one entry from its re-call of the 5' RACE reads, without DNA. Its clone listing holds some 49,000 distinct CDR3 sequences. Sequenced sample: naive CXCR3- CD8+ T cells from blood. The receptors here all came from a human donor in good health. Some clones in this sample may be carry-over from other donors' samples. The CDR3 runs from the conserved cysteine through the conserved F or W. Each record gives: V gene, J gene, CDR3 protein.

>TRBV5-1|TRBJ2-3
CASSWTAEDTQYF
>TRBV29-1|TRBJ1-2
CSADNLDNYGYTF
>TRBV27|TRBJ2-7
CASSLLGASFYEQYF
>TRBV5-1|TRBJ2-1
CASSAPSGGGNIWEQFF
>TRBV30|TRBJ1-1
CAWSVGGPYTEAFF
>TRBV6-2/TRBV6-3|TRBJ2-5
CASSYIGKETQYF
>TRBV28|TRBJ1-5
CASNFEPGGLSNQPQHF
>TRBV4-1|TRBJ2-2
CASKAANTGELFF
>TRBV29-1|TRBJ2-1
CSVRQGWSYNEQFF
>TRBV29-1|TRBJ2-7
CSVGTESYEQYF
>TRBV7-9|TRBJ2-7
CASSLDPGRSSYEQYF
>TRBV7-2|TRBJ2-7
CASSLDRSIGYEQYF
>TRBV27|TRBJ2-2
CASSFFLRQGGGELFF
>TRBV5-1|TRBJ2-6
CASSSSGGQRSSGANVLTF
>TRBV20-1|TRBJ2-1
CSASSGTSFYNEQFF
>TRBV12-3/TRBV12-4|TRBJ1-2
CASSLNRAGGNYGYTF